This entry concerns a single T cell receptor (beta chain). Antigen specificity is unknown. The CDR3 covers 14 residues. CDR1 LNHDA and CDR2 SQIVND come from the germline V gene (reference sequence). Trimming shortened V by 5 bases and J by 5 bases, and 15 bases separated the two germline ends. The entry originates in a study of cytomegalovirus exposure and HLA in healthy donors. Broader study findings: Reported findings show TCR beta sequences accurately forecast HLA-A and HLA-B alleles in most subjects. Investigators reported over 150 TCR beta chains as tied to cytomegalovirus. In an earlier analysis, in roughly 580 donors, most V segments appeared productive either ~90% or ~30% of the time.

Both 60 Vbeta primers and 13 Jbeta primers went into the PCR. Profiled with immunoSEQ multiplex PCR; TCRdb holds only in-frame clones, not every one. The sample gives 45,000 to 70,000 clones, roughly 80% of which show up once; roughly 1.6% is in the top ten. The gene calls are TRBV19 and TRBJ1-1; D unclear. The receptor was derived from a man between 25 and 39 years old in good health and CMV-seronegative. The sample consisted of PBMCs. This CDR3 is CASSWAKEVTEAFF. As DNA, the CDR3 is TGTGCCAGTAGTTGGGCGAAGGAGGTAACTGAAGCTTTCTTT.